What follows are 21 T cell receptor beta chains derived from one specimen sequenced in a study of blood T cell repertoires in COVID-19. Method: immunoSEQ multiplex PCR; TCRdb's copy keeps in-frame clones and lacks some. The table has approximately 26,000 clones, approximately 80% seen once. The sequenced sample was peripheral blood. All receptors come from an elderly man with active or convalescent COVID-19.

This chain joins TRBV28 and TRBJ1-5, with D possibly TRBD1 on 6 matching bases. V lost 10 bases and J 0 bases, leaving 19 bases between the germline ends. The germline CDR1 and CDR2 sequences are MDHEN and SYDVKM. The CDR3 consists of 16 residues. DNA for the CDR3: TGTGCCACCTCCCCAGCCGGGACACCTAGCAATCAGCCCCAGCATTTT. This sequence encodes CATSPAGTPSNQPQHF.

A few counts support this clone. The chain links TRBV29-1 to TRBJ1-1; 8 positions match TRBD1. CDR1 is SQVTM, CDR2 ANQGSEA, per germline. The ends lost 6 bases at V and 1 base at J; junction bases unmatched: 10. This CDR3 is built from 15 residues. CDR3 DNA: TGCAGCGTGACGGGACAGGCCCTAAAGAACACTGAAGCTTTCTTT. Encoded protein: CSVTGQALKNTEAFF.

DNA for the CDR3: TGTGCCAGTAGTATTTATCGGACAGGGGGAACCACTGAAGCTTTCTTT. Amino acids: CASSIYRTGGTTEAFF. The chain links TRBV19 to TRBJ1-1; 10 bases are shared with TRBD1. The trim removed 3 bases at V and 4 bases at J, leaving 8 bases unmatched. Germline CDR1 reads LNHDA; CDR2 reads SQIVND (reference sequence). CDR3 length equals 16 residues. The full variable domain, completed using reference TRBV19 and TRBJ1-1, is DGGITQSPKYLFRKEGQNVTLSCEQNLNHDAMYWYRQDPGQGLRLIYYSQIVNDFQKGDIAEGYSVSREKKESFPLTVTSAQKNPTAFYLCASSIYRTGGTTEAFFGQGTRLTVV.

This rearrangement joins TRBV29-1 to TRBJ2-1; weak D call: TRBD2 (6 bases). This CDR3 has 10 amino acids. CDR1 is SQVTM and CDR2 is ANQGSEA in the germline V gene. The ends were cut back, 6 bases at V and 12 bases at J, with 12 bases in the middle. CDR3 sequence reads: CSVREVRQFF. CDR3 in DNA: TGCAGCGTGAGGGAGGTTCGGCAGTTCTTC.

This chain connects TRBV7-2 to TRBJ2-7; TRBD1 is a possible D gene (7 bases). V was cut by 1 base and J by 5 bases, with 21 bases left in between. Germline assignment: CDR1 SGHTA and CDR2 FQGNSA. The CDR3 is 17 residues long. The CDR3 reads CASSLVVEGAFPHEQYF. The CDR3 DNA reads TGTGCCAGCAGCTTAGTGGTGGAGGGGGCCTTCCCCCACGAGCAGTACTTC.

The chain has TRBV10-1 and TRBJ2-7; a possible D gene is TRBD1 (5 bases). The length of the CDR3 is 14 residues. Trimming removed 2 bases from V and 2 bases from J, with 10 bases in between. Germline V gene data show CDR1 as WNHNN and CDR2 as SYGVQD (reference sequence). CDR3 in amino acids: CASSESREPYEQYF. The DNA of the CDR3 is TGCGCCAGCAGTGAGAGCAGGGAACCCTACGAGCAGTACTTC.

J is TRBJ1-1 and V is TRBV5-1; D not certain. V was clipped by 6 bases and J by 3 bases, with 12 bases between them. Germline V gene sequence: CDR1 SGHRS, CDR2 YFSETQ. The CDR3 totals 13 residues. This CDR3 is CASTRVPDTEAFF. For the CDR3, the DNA is TGCGCCAGCACCCGGGTCCCGGACACTGAAGCTTTCTTT.

CDR3 in amino acids: CASSSMDRVRNEQFF. The CDR3 nucleotides read TGCGCCAGCAGCTCTATGGACAGGGTTAGGAATGAGCAGTTCTTC. The chain uses TRBV5-1 and TRBJ2-1; 8 bases match TRBD1. Germline CDR1 SGHRS, CDR2 YFSETQ. The CDR3 contains 15 residues. After removal of 3 bases from V and 7 bases from J, the junction contained 9 bases not matched to a gene.

The rearrangement links TRBV4-1 to TRBJ2-1; 9 positions match TRBD2. The ends lost 0 bases at V and 0 bases at J; junction bases unmatched: 3. The CDR3 is 17 amino acids. The germline gives CDR1 MGHRA, CDR2 YSYEKL. CDR3 loop: CASSQEKRGASYNEQFF. The CDR3 DNA is TGCGCCAGCAGCCAAGAAAAGCGGGGGGCCTCCTACAATGAGCAGTTCTTC.

The chain carries TRBV3-1 (or the pseudogene TRBV3-2) and TRBJ1-6, with 8 nucleotides matching TRBD1. Germline CDR1 LGHDT, CDR2 YNNKEL (reference sequence). Unmatched junction bases numbered 8, after V lost 7 bases and J lost 6 bases. The length of the CDR3 is 15 residues. The CDR3 loop reads CASTRGQGGNSPLHF. The CDR3 region has the DNA TGTGCCAGCACCAGAGGACAGGGCGGTAATTCACCCCTCCACTTT.

V gene TRBV11-1 combines with J gene TRBJ1-2; D remains unclear. Germline V gives CDR1 SGHAT, CDR2 FQDESV (reference sequence). The CDR3 loop spans 14 amino acids. With 5 bases removed from V and 8 bases from J, the gap between germline ends came to 18 bases. Here the CDR3 reads CASSPRARPGGYTF. The CDR3 DNA reads TGTGCCAGCAGCCCCCGGGCCCGGCCGGGAGGCTACACCTTC. The full variable domain, its missing parts supplied by reference TRBV11-1 and TRBJ1-2, is EAEVAQSPRYKITEKSQAVAFWCDPISGHATLYWYRQILGQGPELLVQFQDESVVDDSQLPKDRFSAERLKGVDSTLKIQPAELGDSAMYLCASSPRARPGGYTFGSGTRLTVV.

The chain couples TRBV28 to TRBJ2-5, with D possibly TRBD2 on 6 matching bases. Germline CDR1 reads MDHEN; CDR2 reads SYDVKM. The CDR3 covers 12 residues. Trimming shortened V by 5 bases and J by 5 bases, and 9 bases separated the two germline ends. The CDR3, as DNA: TGTGCCAGCAGTCCCCGGGGGGAGACCCAGTACTTC. It yields the protein CASSPRGETQYF. The variable domain in full, with the rest retrieved from reference TRBV28 and TRBJ2-5, is DVKVTQSSRYLVKRTGEKVFLECVQDMDHENMFWYRQDPGLGLRLIYFSYDVKMKEKGDIPEGYSVSREKKERFSLILESASTNQTSMYLCASSPRGETQYFGPGTRLLVL.

The chain uses TRBV19 and TRBJ1-2, with TRBD1 matching over 8 bases. CDR1 and CDR2 from the germline V gene are LNHDA and SQIVND (reference sequence). CDR3 length: 14 amino acids. The V and J ends lost 4 bases and 6 bases, in that order; junction bases with no gene match: 7. The CDR3 loop is CASSKIATGDGYTF. The CDR3 DNA sequence: TGTGCCAGTAGTAAAATCGCGACAGGGGATGGCTACACCTTC.

The rearrangement uses TRBV5-1 and TRBJ1-3, with 7 positions matching TRBD1. CDR3 length equals 16 residues. The germline CDR1 and CDR2 sequences are SGHRS and YFSETQ. J was trimmed by 0 bases and V by 3 bases; bases with no gene match: 6. CDR3 nucleotides: TGCGCCAGCAGCTACGGACAGGCCTACTCTGGAAACACCATATATTTT. Translating gives CASSYGQAYSGNTIYF.

The chain employs TRBV5-4 and TRBJ1-3, with D unclear. This CDR3 region has 16 residues. Trimming shortened V by 0 bases and J by 2 bases, and 12 bases separated the two germline ends. Germline V gene data show CDR1 as SGHNT and CDR2 as YYREEE (reference sequence). CDR3 bases: TGTGCCAGCAGCTTGGGAATGACATCTCCTGGAAACACCATATATTTT. Translation: CASSLGMTSPGNTIYF.

The J gene is TRBJ1-5, the V gene TRBV2; a weak D match, TRBD1 (6 bases). The CDR3 covers 14 residues. The V and J ends lost 7 bases and 3 bases respectively, with 13 bases between them. Germline V gives CDR1 SNHLY, CDR2 FYNNEI. CDR3 amino acids: CASTGEKDNQPQHF. CDR3 DNA: TGTGCCAGCACAGGGGAAAAGGACAATCAGCCCCAGCATTTT.

V usage is TRBV7-3 and J usage is TRBJ2-5; D call uncertain. Looked up from germline, CDR1 is SGHTA and CDR2 is FQGTGA. The V gene lost 2 bases and the J gene lost 2 bases, with 6 bases spanning the gap. This CDR3 spans 13 amino acids. CDR3 sequence: CASSLRVQETQYF. The CDR3 nucleotides read TGTGCCAGCAGCTTACGCGTACAAGAGACCCAGTACTTC. The full variable domain, completed using reference TRBV7-3 and TRBJ2-5, is GAGVSQTPSNKVTEKGKYVELRCDPISGHTALYWYRQSLGQGPEFLIYFQGTGAADDSGLPNDRFFAVRPEGSVSTLKIQRTERGDSAVYLCASSLRVQETQYFGPGTRLLVL.

V and J are TRBV11-2 and TRBJ2-1, with 9 bases aligning to TRBD1. CDR3 size: 17 residues. In germline, CDR1 is SGHAT, CDR2 FQNNGV. V lost 6 bases, J lost 6 bases, and 15 bases stayed unmatched. The CDR3: CASSYNAGTGPFNEQFF. The CDR3 nucleotides are TGTGCCAGCAGTTACAACGCCGGGACAGGGCCATTCAATGAGCAGTTCTTC.

The chain is built from TRBV7-2 and TRBJ2-1; TRBD2 agrees at 9 bases. J lost 6 bases, V lost 1 base, and 4 bases had no gene match. The germline V gene has CDR1 SGHTA and CDR2 FQGNSA. The CDR3 runs to 15 residues. The CDR3 spells CASSLVAGVGNEQFF. The CDR3 DNA sequence: TGTGCCAGCAGCTTAGTAGCGGGAGTAGGCAATGAGCAGTTCTTC.

This clone was counted a few times. The J gene is TRBJ1-1, the V gene TRBV11-3; a possible D gene is TRBD1 (6 bases). The CDR3 sequence is 13 residues long. Germline V gene data show CDR1 as SGHNT and CDR2 as YENEEA. V gave up 4 bases and J gave up 5 bases, with 11 bases separating them. DNA of the CDR3: TGTGCCAGCAGCTACCAGGGGTGGACTGAAGCTTTCTTT. It specifies CASSYQGWTEAFF.

This chain joins TRBV19 and TRBJ2-6, with 7 bases lining up with TRBD1. This CDR3 has 15 residues. Germline CDR1 and CDR2: LNHDA and SQIVND (reference sequence). The junction had 2 bases not matched to a gene; V was cut back by 4 bases and J by 2 bases. The CDR3 here is CASSTDRAGANVLTF. CDR3 DNA sequence: TGTGCCAGTAGTACAGACAGGGCTGGGGCCAACGTCCTGACTTTC.